Given below is one TCR beta chain in context. Its specificity is unknown. The V gene end was trimmed by 5 bases and the J gene end by 0 bases; junction bases not matched to a gene: 4. The germline CDR1 and CDR2 sequences are PRHDT and FYEKMQ (reference sequence). The CDR3 runs 16 residues. This specimen comes from a study of cytomegalovirus exposure and HLA in healthy donors. Findings and caveats of the study: High sensitivity and specificity were reportedly achieved when the classifier diagnosed cytomegalovirus status.

In the PCR, 60 Vbeta and 13 Jbeta primers were used. The method was immunoSEQ multiplex PCR; TCRdb's version includes in-frame clones alone and lacks a portion of them. The sample yields about 250,000 clones, roughly two thirds seen once. The genes are TRBV13 and TRBJ2-7; 13 nucleotides match TRBD2. Sequenced: PBMCs. This clonotype originated in a female donor in good health and CMV-seronegative. CDR3 in amino acids: CASSEGTSGASYEQYF. DNA of the CDR3: TGTGCCAGCAGCGAGGGGACTAGCGGGGCCTCCTACGAGCAGTACTTC.